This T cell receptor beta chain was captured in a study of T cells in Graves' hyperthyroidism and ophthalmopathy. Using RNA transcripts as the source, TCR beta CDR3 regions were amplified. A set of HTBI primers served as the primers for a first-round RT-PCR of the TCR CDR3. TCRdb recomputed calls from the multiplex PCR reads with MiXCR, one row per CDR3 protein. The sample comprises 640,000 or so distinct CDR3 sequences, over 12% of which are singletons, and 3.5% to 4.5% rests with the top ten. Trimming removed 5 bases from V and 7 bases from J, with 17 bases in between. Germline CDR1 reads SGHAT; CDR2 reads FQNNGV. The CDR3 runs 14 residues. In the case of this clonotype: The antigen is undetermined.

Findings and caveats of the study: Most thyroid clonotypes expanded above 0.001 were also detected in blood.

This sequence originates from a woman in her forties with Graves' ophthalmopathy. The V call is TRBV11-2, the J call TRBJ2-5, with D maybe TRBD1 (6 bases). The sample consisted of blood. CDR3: CASSRDRIGGTQYF. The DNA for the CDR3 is TGTGCCAGCAGCCGCGACAGGATCGGCGGGACCCAGTACTTC.